This T cell receptor (beta chain) was identified during a study of post-analysis software for immune sequencing data. Study at large: Multiple sclerosis in the patients followed relapsing-remitting, secondary progressive and progressive-relapsing courses.

Germline V lookup: CDR1 LGHDT, CDR2 YNNKEL (reference sequence). The CDR3 length is 11 residues. Trimming took off 3 bases at V and 1 base at J, with 0 bases between the two ends. This clonotype has a count of ten or more. Its specificity is not known. The TCR beta cDNA libraries carried unique molecular identifiers. From approximately 0.95 to 9.8 million T cells, 400,000 to 600,000 cDNA molecules were obtained. Using its own MiXCR run on the PCR reads, TCRdb lists one record per CDR3 protein. This sample has hundreds of thousands of distinct CDR3 sequences, with roughly 29% found just once. Notes on the study in general: Samples from one preparation batch, clustered by F measure, grouped strongly together. Included in a set of four or five TRBV segments more frequent in patients than controls were TRBV5-6, TRBV5-1 and TRBV20-1. There was significantly lower normalized Chao1 diversity in multiple sclerosis patients than in controls.

The gene calls are TRBV3-1 and TRBJ1-1, with D hard to call. The sequence derives from a girl under 18 with multiple sclerosis. The specimen was blood. CDR3 coding DNA: TGTGCCAGCAGCCAGAACACTGAAGCTTTCTTT. Translating it yields CASSQNTEAFF.